This TCR beta chain was observed in a study of shared clonotypes between healthy human individuals. An even split of each subset's genomic DNA across several immunoSEQ plates was performed. As originally analysed: ImmunoSEQ output held junction-only sequences without quality scores, so filtering differed. Assay: immunoSEQ multiplex PCR; the TCRdb copy retains only in-frame clones and omits some. D and trimming come from the DNA, and the V and J calls and clone size come from that table. The sample carries 750,000 to 1,000,000 clones, 80% to 95% recorded once. Positive CCR7 selection of CD45RO-negative cells yielded the naive CD8 cells, and terminally differentiated effector memory CD45RA+ cells were excluded. Study-level findings and limits: Larger estimated richness was generally recorded for naive subsets relative to memory subsets. Shared clonotypes across all four donors exceeded non-shared ones in generation probability.

A note on this clone: Its cognate antigen is unknown.

Trimming shortened V by 4 bases and J by 0 bases, and 13 bases separated the two germline ends. Germline-derived CDR1 and CDR2 are MGHRA and YSYEKL. The CDR3 totals 15 residues. The chain recombines TRBV4-1 with TRBJ2-7; tentative D call: TRBD2 (6 bases). Sequenced: naive CD8+ T cells sorted from blood. This clonotype originated in a man aged 25-45 years in good health. CDR3 amino acids: CASSLSGLPSYEQYF. The CDR3 DNA follows: TGCGCCAGCAGCCTTAGCGGACTCCCCTCCTACGAGCAGTACTTC.